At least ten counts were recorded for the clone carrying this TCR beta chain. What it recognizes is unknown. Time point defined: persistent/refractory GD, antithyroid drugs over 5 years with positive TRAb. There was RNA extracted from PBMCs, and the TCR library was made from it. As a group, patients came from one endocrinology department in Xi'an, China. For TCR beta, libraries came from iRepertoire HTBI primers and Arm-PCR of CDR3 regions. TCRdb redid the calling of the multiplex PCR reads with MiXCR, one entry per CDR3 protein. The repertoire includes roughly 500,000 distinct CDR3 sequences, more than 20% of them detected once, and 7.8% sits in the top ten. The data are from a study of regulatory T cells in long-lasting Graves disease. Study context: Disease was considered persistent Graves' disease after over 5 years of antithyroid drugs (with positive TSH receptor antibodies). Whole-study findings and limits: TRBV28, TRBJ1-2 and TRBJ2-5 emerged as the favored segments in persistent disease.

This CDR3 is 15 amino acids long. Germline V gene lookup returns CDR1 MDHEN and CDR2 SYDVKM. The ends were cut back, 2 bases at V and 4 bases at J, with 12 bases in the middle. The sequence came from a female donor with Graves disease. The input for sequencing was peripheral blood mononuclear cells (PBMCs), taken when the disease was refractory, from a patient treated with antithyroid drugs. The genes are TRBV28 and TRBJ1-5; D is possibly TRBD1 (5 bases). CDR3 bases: TGTGCCAGCAGTTTAGGTCGGGGGGAAAATCAGCCCCAGCATTTT. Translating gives CASSLGRGENQPQHF. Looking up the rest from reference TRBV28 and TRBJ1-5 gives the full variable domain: DVKVTQSSRYLVKRTGEKVFLECVQDMDHENMFWYRQDPGLGLRLIYFSYDVKMKEKGDIPEGYSVSREKKERFSLILESASTNQTSMYLCASSLGRGENQPQHFGDGTRLSIL.